The 12 T cell receptor beta chains below were found in one sample sequenced in a study of OX40 agonist ivuxolimab in advanced cancers. Method: immunoSEQ multiplex PCR; TCRdb's copy keeps in-frame clones and lacks some. The sample carries around 18,000 clones, roughly 84% recorded once. This material consisted of CD4+ or CD8+ T cells sorted from blood, taken in a trial of the OX40 agonist ivuxolimab. The receptors come from an adult with an advanced solid tumor such as melanoma, head and neck, liver or kidney cancer.

This clone was observed once. The rearrangement links TRBV2 to TRBJ1-5; possibly TRBD1 for D (6 bases). The CDR3 length is 14 residues. Trimming cost V 6 bases and J 4 bases, with 13 bases left between them. The V gene's germline CDR1 is SNHLY and CDR2 FYNNEI. The CDR3 reads CASSQDRANQPQHF. In DNA form, the CDR3 reads TGTGCCAGCAGCCAGGACAGAGCTAATCAGCCCCAGCATTTT.

Here the CDR3 reads CASSYSMGSHEQFF. CDR3 nucleotide sequence: TGTGCCAGCAGTTACTCTATGGGTAGTCATGAGCAGTTCTTC. This chain uses TRBV6-5 with TRBJ2-1; D is ambiguous. V was pared by 0 bases and J by 8 bases, with 11 bases between. Germline V lookup: CDR1 MNHEY, CDR2 SVGAGI. The CDR3 extends over 14 amino acids.

The chain combines TRBV14 with TRBJ2-1; perhaps D is TRBD1 or TRBD2 (5 bases each). The germline gives CDR1 SGHDN, CDR2 FVKESK. The V and J ends lost 0 bases and 7 bases respectively, with 22 bases between them. The CDR3 length is 18 residues. The CDR3: CASSQDTYGVGVGNEQFF. The CDR3 DNA reads as TGTGCCAGCAGCCAAGACACCTACGGGGTAGGGGTGGGAAATGAGCAGTTCTTC.

The gene calls are TRBV6-5 and TRBJ1-3, with 10 bases identical to TRBD1. Per germline, CDR1 MNHEY and CDR2 SVGAGI. This CDR3 is built from 15 residues. The V segment lost 6 bases and the J segment 2 bases; nucleotides outside the gene matches: 4. In DNA, the CDR3 is TGTGCCAGCAGGGGGACAGGGGAAGCTGGAAACACCATATATTTT. Translated: CASRGTGEAGNTIYF.

J is TRBJ1-6 and V is TRBV7-3; TRBD1 might be the D (5 bases). The V end lost 1 base, the J end lost 10 bases, and 14 bases lay between the germline ends. Germline CDR1 is SGHTA and CDR2 is FQGTGA. The CDR3 is made up of 15 amino acids. CDR3 nucleotides: TGTGCCAGCAGCTTAAGACGCCAGGGTACATCACCCCTCCACTTT. It specifies CASSLRRQGTSPLHF. The variable domain in full, with the rest retrieved from reference TRBV7-3 and TRBJ1-6, is GAGVSQTPSNKVTEKGKYVELRCDPISGHTALYWYRQSLGQGPEFLIYFQGTGAADDSGLPNDRFFAVRPEGSVSTLKIQRTERGDSAVYLCASSLRRQGTSPLHFGNGTRLTVT.

The chain employs TRBV7-8 and TRBJ2-7; the D call may be TRBD1 or TRBD2 (6 bases each). The CDR3 is made up of 14 amino acids. Germline V gene lookup returns CDR1 SGHVS and CDR2 FQNEAQ. V was shortened by 3 bases and J by 4 bases, with 13 bases between the two germline ends. The CDR3 is CASSLGGLSYEQYF. CDR3 in DNA: TGTGCCAGCAGCTTGGGGGGCCTTTCTTACGAGCAGTACTTC. Looking up the rest from reference TRBV7-8 and TRBJ2-7 gives the full variable domain: GAGVSQSPRYKVAKRGQDVALRCDPISGHVSLFWYQQALGQGPEFLTYFQNEAQLDKSGLPSDRFFAERPEGSVSTLKIQRTQQEDSAVYLCASSLGGLSYEQYFGPGTRLTVT.

This clone occurred once. The chain joins TRBV7-2 to TRBJ2-2, with D uncertain. V lost 5 bases and J lost 2, with 15 bases in between. CDR1 SGHTA and CDR2 FQGNSA come from the germline V gene. The CDR3 has 16 residues. CDR3 sequence: CASSADPLSNTGELFF. Written as DNA, the CDR3 is TGTGCCAGCAGCGCCGACCCACTCTCAAACACCGGGGAGCTGTTTTTT.

The V gene is TRBV6-1, the J gene TRBJ2-3; 10 bases align to TRBD2. Germline CDR1 and CDR2: MNHNS and SASEGT. Trimming cost V 3 bases and J 1 base; bases outside gene matches: 1. The CDR3 covers 15 residues. The CDR3 DNA sequence: TGTGCCAGCAGTGACGGACTAGCGGGCACAGATACGCAGTATTTT. Amino acids: CASSDGLAGTDTQYF.

V is TRBV4-3 and J is TRBJ1-6; a weak D match, TRBD1 (6 bases). The CDR3 covers 15 residues. Trimming left V 0 bases short and J 9 bases short, with 12 bases between. Looked up from germline, CDR1 is LGHNA and CDR2 is YSLEER. The CDR3 reads CASSQDARGSSPLHF. Written as DNA, the CDR3 is TGCGCCAGCAGCCAAGATGCGAGGGGGAGTTCACCCCTCCACTTT.

The chain joins TRBV7-3 to TRBJ2-7; D gene uncertain. The CDR3 length is 12 residues. Trimming pared 1 base from V and 7 bases from J, leaving 8 bases between. Germline CDR1 SGHTA, CDR2 FQGTGA. In nucleotides, the CDR3 is TGTGCCAGCAGCTTAAACCCTGGAGAGCAGTACTTC. Protein: CASSLNPGEQYF.

The sample holds one count of this clone. The gene calls are TRBV19 and TRBJ2-2, with TRBD1 matching over 8 bases. Germline V gives CDR1 LNHDA, CDR2 SQIVND (reference sequence). V lost 6 bases to trimming and J lost 5 bases; unmatched junction nucleotides: 5. The CDR3 covers 14 residues. In nucleotides, the CDR3 is TGTGCCAGTAGGACAGGGGTAAATACCGGGGAGCTGTTTTTT. Amino acid sequence: CASRTGVNTGELFF.

The V gene is TRBV6-1, the J gene TRBJ2-7; TRBD1 is a possible D gene (7 bases). The germline V gene encodes CDR1 MNHNS and CDR2 SASEGT. The CDR3 sequence is 14 residues long. The V and J ends lost 4 bases and 7 bases respectively, with 17 bases between them. CDR3 bases: TGTGCCAGCAGTGTGCCAGGGGGGATGAGGGAGCAGTACTTC. Protein sequence: CASSVPGGMREQYF.